The 12 T cell receptor beta chains listed next were all sequenced from one sample in a study of OX40 agonist ivuxolimab in advanced cancers. Profiled with immunoSEQ multiplex PCR; TCRdb holds only in-frame clones, not every one. Of some 70,000 clones listed, around four fifths are singletons. The input for sequencing was CD4+ or CD8+ T cells sorted from blood, taken in a trial of the OX40 agonist ivuxolimab. All receptors derive from an adult with an advanced solid tumor such as melanoma, head and neck, liver or kidney cancer.

V and J are TRBV11-2 and TRBJ2-2; 8 bases are a match to TRBD1. There are 17 residues in the CDR3. The germline gives CDR1 SGHAT, CDR2 FQNNGV. Germline trimming cut 4 bases from V and 2 bases from J; bases unmatched to any gene: 9. For the CDR3, the DNA is TGTGCCAGCAGCTCCATCCGGGACAGGATTAACACCGGGGAGCTGTTTTTT. Translating gives CASSSIRDRINTGELFF.

This chain connects TRBV10-3 to TRBJ2-7; D is ambiguous. The germline gives CDR1 ENHRY, CDR2 SYGVKD. With 3 bases removed from V and 6 bases from J, the gap between germline ends came to 12 bases. The CDR3 contains 13 residues. CDR3 region: CAISDKGDSEQYF. The CDR3 DNA reads TGTGCCATCAGTGATAAAGGAGATTCCGAGCAGTACTTC.

The count of this clone is one. V is TRBV7-8 and J is TRBJ2-7, with 8 bases aligning to TRBD2. CDR3 size: 13 residues. Germline-derived CDR1 and CDR2 are SGHVS and FQNEAQ. V dropped 5 bases and J dropped 6; count of bases not matched to a gene: 6. CDR3 in amino acids: CASSRAGGSEQYV. CDR3 nucleotides: TGTGCCAGCAGCCGTGCGGGGGGAAGCGAGCAGTACGTC.

The gene calls are TRBV11-3 and TRBJ2-5; D remains unclear. V was trimmed by 4 bases and J by 2 bases, leaving 5 bases between them. Germline V gene sequence: CDR1 SGHNT, CDR2 YENEEA. The CDR3 is made up of 12 amino acids. The CDR3 reads CASSSHQETQYF. In nucleotides, the CDR3 is TGTGCCAGCAGCTCACATCAAGAGACCCAGTACTTC.

The V call is TRBV2, the J call TRBJ1-6, with a possible D match to TRBD1 (5 bases). V dropped 4 bases and J dropped 6 bases, with 10 bases sitting between them. In germline, CDR1 is SNHLY, CDR2 FYNNEI. This CDR3 contains 14 residues. CDR3 sequence: CASSASGPNSPLHF. The CDR3 DNA sequence: TGTGCCAGCAGTGCGTCAGGGCCTAATTCACCCCTCCACTTT.

The V gene is TRBV9, the J gene TRBJ2-3; D is tentatively TRBD1 or TRBD2 (5 bases each). Germline-derived CDR1 and CDR2 are SGDLS and YYNGEE. The CDR3 is made up of 15 amino acids. The germline V and J ends were trimmed by 4 bases and 0 bases, with 12 bases remaining between them. The DNA of the CDR3 is TGTGCCAGCAGCCCCCGGGACGGTAGCACAGATACGCAGTATTTT. It specifies CASSPRDGSTDTQYF.

The V gene is TRBV5-1, the J gene TRBJ2-5; D not certain. The ends were cut back, 4 bases at V and 0 bases at J, with 16 bases in the middle. This CDR3 contains 16 residues. Germline values: CDR1 SGHRS, CDR2 YFSETQ. The CDR3 here is CASSPAQGRDQETQYF. The CDR3 bases are TGCGCCAGCAGCCCTGCCCAAGGACGTGACCAAGAGACCCAGTACTTC.

The V call is TRBV4-2, the J call TRBJ1-4; 11 nucleotides line up with TRBD1. V gave up 0 bases and J gave up 5 bases; unmatched junction bases: 5. The CDR3 consists of 17 residues. Germline CDR1 LGHNA, CDR2 YNFKEQ. The CDR3 is CASSQDFGTGGNEKLFF. As DNA, the CDR3 is TGTGCCAGCAGCCAAGATTTCGGGACAGGGGGAAATGAAAAACTGTTTTTT.

V gene TRBV6-1 combines with J gene TRBJ2-2; D not certain. The CDR3 runs to 14 residues. Deletions cut 4 bases from V and 0 bases from J, with 6 bases between. Germline V gives CDR1 MNHNS, CDR2 SASEGT. In nucleotides, the CDR3 is TGTGCCAGCAGTGCTACAGCGAACACCGGGGAGCTGTTTTTT. This translates into CASSATANTGELFF.

This chain links TRBV9 with TRBJ1-6; no clear D. In germline, CDR1 is SGDLS, CDR2 YYNGEE. The V gene lost 4 bases and the J gene lost 6 bases, with 11 bases spanning the gap. The CDR3 runs 14 residues. The CDR3 loop is CASSPDAGNSPLHF. CDR3 coding DNA: TGTGCCAGCAGCCCAGACGCCGGTAATTCACCCCTCCACTTT.

V gene TRBV7-2 combines with J gene TRBJ1-2; possible D gene TRBD1, 6 bases. The germline V gene encodes CDR1 SGHTA and CDR2 FQGNSA. With 1 base removed from V and 6 bases from J, the gap between germline ends came to 12 bases. This CDR3 is 14 amino acids long. Here the CDR3 reads CASSLVAGGDGYTF. The CDR3 DNA reads TGTGCCAGCAGCTTAGTAGCTGGGGGCGATGGCTACACCTTC. The entire variable domain, with the rest obtained from reference TRBV7-2 and TRBJ1-2, is as follows: GAGVSQSPSNKVTEKGKDVELRCDPISGHTALYWYRQSLGQGLEFLIYFQGNSAPDKSGLPSDRFSAERTGGSVSTLTIQRTQQEDSAVYLCASSLVAGGDGYTFGSGTRLTVV.

The V gene is TRBV7-2, the J gene TRBJ2-3, with a possible D match to TRBD2 (6 bases). Germline V gene sequence: CDR1 SGHTA, CDR2 FQGNSA. V was shortened by 1 base and J by 2 bases, with 13 bases between the two germline ends. There are 16 residues in the CDR3. CDR3 DNA sequence: TGTGCCAGCAGCTTAGGAATTAGCGGAGCCACAGATACGCAGTATTTT. Its translation: CASSLGISGATDTQYF.